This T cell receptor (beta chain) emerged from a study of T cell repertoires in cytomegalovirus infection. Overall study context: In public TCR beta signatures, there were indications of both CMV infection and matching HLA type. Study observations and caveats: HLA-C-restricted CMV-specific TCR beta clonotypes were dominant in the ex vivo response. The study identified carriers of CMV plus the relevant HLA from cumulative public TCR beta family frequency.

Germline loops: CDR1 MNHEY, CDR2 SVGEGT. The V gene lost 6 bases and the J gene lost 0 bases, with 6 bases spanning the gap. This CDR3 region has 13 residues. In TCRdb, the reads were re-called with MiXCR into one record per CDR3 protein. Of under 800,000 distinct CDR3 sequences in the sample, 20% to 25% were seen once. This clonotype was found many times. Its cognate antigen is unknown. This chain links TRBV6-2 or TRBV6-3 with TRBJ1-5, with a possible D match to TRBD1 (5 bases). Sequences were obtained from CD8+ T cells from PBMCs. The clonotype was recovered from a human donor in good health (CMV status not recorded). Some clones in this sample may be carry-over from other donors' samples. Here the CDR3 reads CASSGTSNQPQHF. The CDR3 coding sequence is TGTGCCAGCAGCGGGACTAGCAATCAGCCCCAGCATTTT.